This T cell receptor beta chain was recorded in a study of shared clonotypes between healthy human individuals. Broader study findings: Larger estimated richness was generally recorded for naive subsets relative to memory subsets.

The table came from immunoSEQ multiplex PCR; TCRdb's copy has only in-frame clones and leaves some out. The sample contains about 1 million clones, more than 60% of which appear only once. A remark on this clone: Its matching antigen is unknown.

Germline V lookup: CDR1 SNHLY, CDR2 FYNNEI. The CDR3 sequence is 14 residues long. Deletions cut 1 base from V and 4 bases from J, with 10 bases between. The sequenced material came from memory CD4+ T cells sorted from blood. The subset: CD45RA-negative fraction. The sequence was obtained from a man between 18 and 29 years old in good health. The chain recombines TRBV2 with TRBJ1-2; D gene ambiguous. For the CDR3, the DNA is TGTGCCAGCAGTGAAGTGGGTGCGACCTATGGCTACACCTTC. Encoded protein: CASSEVGATYGYTF.